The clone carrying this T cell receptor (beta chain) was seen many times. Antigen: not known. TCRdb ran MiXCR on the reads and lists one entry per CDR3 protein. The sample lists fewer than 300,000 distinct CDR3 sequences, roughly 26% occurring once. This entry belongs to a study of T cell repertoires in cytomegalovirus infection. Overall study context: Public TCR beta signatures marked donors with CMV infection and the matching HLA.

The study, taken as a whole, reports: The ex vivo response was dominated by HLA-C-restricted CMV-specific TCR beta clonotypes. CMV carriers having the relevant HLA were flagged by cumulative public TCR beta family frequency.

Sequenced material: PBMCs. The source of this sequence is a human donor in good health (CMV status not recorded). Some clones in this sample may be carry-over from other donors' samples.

The CDR3 sequence: CASSPTSGRYTGELFF. CDR3 coding DNA: TGTGCCAGCAGCCCCACTAGCGGGAGATACACCGGGGAGCTGTTTTTT. This chain uses TRBV7-8 with TRBJ2-2; TRBD2 matches 11 bases. CDR3 length equals 16 residues. CDR1 and CDR2 from the germline V gene are SGHVS and FQNEAQ. The ends lost 5 bases at V and 3 bases at J; junction bases unmatched: 5.